The following is a T cell receptor (beta chain) sequence with its context. Its antigen is unknown. Germline loops: CDR1 KGHSH, CDR2 LQKENI. This CDR3 has 16 amino acids. V was trimmed by 3 bases and J by 1 base, leaving 12 bases between them. The data are from a study of Tregs in tolerant kidney transplant recipients. Findings and limits, study-wide: The small number of patients limits these findings pending further validation. Biological reproducibility was not directly addressed, but technical replication error appeared minimal.

Unstimulated Tregs (CD4+CD25+CD127-) and CD4+CD25- non-Tregs were sorted from PBMCs. Repertoires were generated with immunoSEQ multiplex PCR, while TCRdb's copy carries only in-frame clones and drops some. The sample has over 60,000 clones; about 98% are singletons. The chain recombines TRBV18 with TRBJ2-2; D not resolved. The sequenced sample was CD4+ T cells from blood, obtained before the transplant. The receptor was derived from a human donor who received a combined kidney and bone marrow transplant. The CDR3 spells CASSPLVLENTGELFF. The CDR3 region has the DNA TGTGCCAGCTCACCTCTGGTCCTAGAGAACACCGGGGAGCTGTTTTTT.